The 2 T cell receptor beta chains reported below all come from one sample, sequenced in a study of T cell repertoires in ileal Crohn's disease. The assay was immunoSEQ multiplex PCR, and TCRdb's table has in-frame clones only and misses some. The table shows about 13,000 clones, with over 65% occurring only once. The specimen sequenced was ileal tissue. These TCRs come from an adult with Crohn's disease.

Only one count was recorded for this clone. This chain links TRBV19 with TRBJ2-1; D unresolved. Germline V lookup: CDR1 LNHDA, CDR2 SQIVND (reference sequence). V was clipped by 5 bases and J by 12 bases, with 20 bases between them. The CDR3 spans 14 residues. The DNA of the CDR3 is TGTGCCAGTAGTCCCAGCGACGGTCCCTCTAGGCAGTTCTTC. Residues: CASSPSDGPSRQFF.

The chain uses TRBV5-4 and TRBJ1-1; TRBD1 matches 8 bases. The CDR3 is 15 residues long. CDR1 SGHNT and CDR2 YYREEE come from the germline V gene (reference sequence). The V segment lost 4 bases and the J segment 1 base; nucleotides outside the gene matches: 6. The CDR3 DNA follows: TGTGCCAGCAGCAAAAGGGACAGGTGGAACACTGAAGCTTTCTTT. This codes for CASSKRDRWNTEAFF.